Below, one TCR beta chain is given with its context. Profiling relied on immunoSEQ multiplex PCR, and the TCRdb table lists in-frame clones only, not all of them. The table includes 250,000 or so clones, roughly nine tenths detected once. This sample was included in a study of blood T cell repertoires in COVID-19. This CDR3 comprises 15 residues. The V end was cut by 3 bases, the J end by 4 bases, with 15 bases between. CDR1 is MDHEN and CDR2 is SYDVKM in the germline V gene. This TCR was sampled from a woman between 40 and 50 years old who had recovered from COVID-19. The chain combines TRBV28 with TRBJ1-1; D is possibly TRBD1 (5 bases). The source material was peripheral blood. CDR3 sequence: CASSLNKGRGTEAFF. CDR3 coding DNA: TGTGCCAGCAGTTTGAATAAGGGGCGGGGCACTGAAGCTTTCTTT.